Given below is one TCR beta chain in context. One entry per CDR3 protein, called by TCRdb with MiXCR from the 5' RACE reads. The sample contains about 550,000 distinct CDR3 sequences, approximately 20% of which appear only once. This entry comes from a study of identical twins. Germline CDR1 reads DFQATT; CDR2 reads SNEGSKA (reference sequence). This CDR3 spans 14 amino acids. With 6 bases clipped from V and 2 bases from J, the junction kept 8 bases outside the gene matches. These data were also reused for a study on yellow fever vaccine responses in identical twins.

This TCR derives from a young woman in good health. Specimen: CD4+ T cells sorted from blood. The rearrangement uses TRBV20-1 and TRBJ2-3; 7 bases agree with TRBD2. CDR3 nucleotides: TGCAGTGCCAACCAGCGGGGTTACACAGATACGCAGTATTTT. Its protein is CSANQRGYTDTQYF.